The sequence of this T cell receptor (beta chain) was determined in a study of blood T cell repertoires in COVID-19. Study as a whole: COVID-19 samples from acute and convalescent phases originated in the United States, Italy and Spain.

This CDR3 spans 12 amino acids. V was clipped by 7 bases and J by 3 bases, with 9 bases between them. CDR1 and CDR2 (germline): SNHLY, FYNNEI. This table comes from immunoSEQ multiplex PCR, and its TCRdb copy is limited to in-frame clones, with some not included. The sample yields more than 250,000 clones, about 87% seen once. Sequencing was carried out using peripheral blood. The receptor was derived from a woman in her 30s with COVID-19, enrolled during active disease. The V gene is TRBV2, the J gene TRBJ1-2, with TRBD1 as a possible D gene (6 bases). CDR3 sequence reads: CASNGQYYGYTF. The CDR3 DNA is TGTGCCAGCAACGGACAGTACTATGGCTACACCTTC. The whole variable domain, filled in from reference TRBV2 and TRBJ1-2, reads EPEVTQTPSHQVTQMGQEVILRCVPISNHLYFYWYRQILGQKVEFLVSFYNNEISEKSEIFDDQFSVERPDGSNFTLKIRSTKLEDSAMYFCASNGQYYGYTFGSGTRLTVV.